This T cell receptor beta chain emerged from a study of human T cells and chemical hapten exposure. Study-level background: Small discrepancies in pooled library volume mainly accounted for the varying TCR yields per sample.

This clonotype was detected many times. Individual cDNA molecules each carried unique molecular identifiers attached by the library. TCRdb reprocessed the RACE reads via MiXCR and lists one record per CDR3 protein. The data show tens of thousands of distinct CDR3 sequences, with 5.5% seen just once and more than 10% held by the top ten. Time point noted: healthy volunteer bleed at 6 weeks. Unseparated into fractions, whole blood served as the source from which total RNA was extracted. The receptor comes from a human donor in good health. Some clones in this sample may be carry-over from other donors' samples. Sequencing was done on a sample of whole blood.

Here the CDR3 DNA reads TGCAGTGCTAGTAGCGGACCTAGCTCCTACAATGAGCAGTTCTTC. The encoded protein is CSASSGPSSYNEQFF. The V gene is TRBV20-1, the J gene TRBJ2-1, with a weak D call TRBD2 (6 bases). CDR1 is DFQATT, CDR2 SNEGSKA, per germline (reference sequence). V lost 3 bases, J lost 0 bases, and 12 bases lay in between. The CDR3 consists of 15 residues.